The 2 T cell receptor beta chains presented below share a single source sample, sequenced in a study of T-cell memory formation after mild COVID-19 listed by TCRdb under 2021. The library relied on 5' RACE. Instrument used: Illumina NovaSeq 6000. The public sequencing data were trimmed at Q25 with fastp and processed into clonotypes with MiXCR by TCRdb, which kept only in-frame beta chains. Each record represents a unique CDR3 protein, reported with the most common genes and DNA among its rows. The sample data list fewer than 450,000 distinct CDR3 sequences, and 24% of these were observed just once. The leading ten clones occupy 8.5% to 10% of the sample. Material for sequencing was PBMCs or a T cell subset sorted from them (not recorded which). Source of these receptors: an adult woman who had mild COVID-19 (a few samples of this study predate the infection). The sample titles of this study are shuffled in the database, so cell type and time point are left out; the donor was told from shared clones.

This sequence joins TRBV25-1 and TRBJ2-7, with a tentative D call TRBD2 (5 bases). The ends were cut back, 6 bases at V and 3 bases at J, with 12 bases in the middle. The CDR3 length is 13 residues. Germline values: CDR1 MGHDK, CDR2 SYGVNS. Here the CDR3 DNA reads TGTGCCAGCAGAGGAGGCACGTACTACGAGCAGTACTTC. Translation gives CASRGGTYYEQYF.

The V call is TRBV4-1, the J call TRBJ2-3; TRBD2 matches at 10 bases. V was pared by 0 bases and J by 4 bases, with 4 bases of the junction left unmatched. Germline assignment: CDR1 MGHRA and CDR2 YSYEKL. The CDR3 loop spans 16 amino acids. The CDR3 reads CASSQDASGGSDTQYF. CDR3 bases: TGCGCCAGCAGCCAAGACGCTAGCGGGGGCTCAGATACGCAGTATTTT.